These T cell receptor beta chains were read from a single sample in a study of Graves' ophthalmopathy and Graves' hyperthyroidism. TCRdb independently ran MiXCR on the multiplex PCR reads; one entry per CDR3 protein. The table has 350,000 to 450,000 distinct CDR3 sequences, around 20% seen once; the top ten hold under 3%. The sample comprised peripheral blood. These receptors were taken from a woman aged 18-29 years with stable Graves' hyperthyroidism. The CDR3 runs from the conserved cysteine through the conserved F or W. Fields, in order: V gene, J gene, CDR3 length, D gene, clone size, CDR3 DNA, CDR3 protein. A D gene is named only where the DNA matches it firmly. Clone sizes are given selectively: once, few, many, or a class where the clone is expanded.

V: TRBV2; J: TRBJ1-2; length: 13; D: -; size: many; DNA: TGTGCCAGCAGTGGGCAGGGCCCCTATGGCTACACCTTC; CDR3: CASSGQGPYGYTF
V: TRBV10-3; J: TRBJ2-5; length: 10; D: -; size: few; DNA: TGTGCCATCAGTGCACGGACCCAGTACTTC; CDR3: CAISARTQYF
V: TRBV19; J: TRBJ1-1; length: 14; D: TRBD1; size: many; DNA: TGTGCCAGTAGAGATGGACAGGGTGGAACTGAAGCTTTCTTT; CDR3: CASRDGQGGTEAFF
V: TRBV9; J: TRBJ2-2; length: 16; D: -; size: few; DNA: TGTGCCAGCAGCGTAGGAGCCCAGAGCGGCGCCGGGGAGCTGTTTTTT; CDR3: CASSVGAQSGAGELFF
V: TRBV12-3/TRBV12-4; J: TRBJ1-2; length: 14; D: -; size: -; DNA: TGTGCCAGCAGCCCGGCCGGGGGTAGCTATGGCTACACCTTC; CDR3: CASSPAGGSYGYTF
V: TRBV28; J: TRBJ2-1; length: 13; D: -; size: many; DNA: TGTGCCAGCAGAAAGCGGTGGGGTCATGAGCAGTTCTTC; CDR3: CASRKRWGHEQFF
V: TRBV6-1; J: TRBJ1-1; length: 13; D: TRBD1; size: -; DNA: TGTGCCAGCGCCGAGACAGGGCGAACTGAAGCTTTCTTT; CDR3: CASAETGRTEAFF
V: TRBV4-1; J: TRBJ2-5; length: 17; D: -; size: many; DNA: TGCGCCAGCAGCCAAGATTTAGTTACAGGGTTAGGGGAGACCCAGTACTTC; CDR3: CASSQDLVTGLGETQYF
V: TRBV19; J: TRBJ1-5; length: 13; D: -; size: many; DNA: TGTGCCAGTAGCACACAGGGAAATCAGCCCCAGCATTTT; CDR3: CASSTQGNQPQHF
V: TRBV18; J: TRBJ2-2; length: 15; D: TRBD2; size: -; DNA: TGTGCCAGCTCACCAAGGACTAGAAACACCGGGGAGCTGTTTTTT; CDR3: CASSPRTRNTGELFF
V: TRBV12-3/TRBV12-4; J: TRBJ2-5; length: 14; D: TRBD2; size: few; DNA: TGTGCCAGCGGAGCGGGAGGGCCCGGAGAGACCCAGTACTTC; CDR3: CASGAGGPGETQYF
V: TRBV24-1; J: TRBJ2-7; length: 11; D: -; size: -; DNA: TGTGCCACCAGTGATGCAGCCGAGCAGTACTTC; CDR3: CATSDAAEQYF
V: TRBV27; J: TRBJ1-1; length: 16; D: -; size: few; DNA: TGTGCCAGCAGTCGTCACCTCAGGGGCATGAACACTGAAGCTTTCTTT; CDR3: CASSRHLRGMNTEAFF
V: TRBV2; J: TRBJ1-6; length: 14; D: -; size: few; DNA: TGTGCCAGCAGTGGGAGTTCCAGTGGGTCACCCCTCCACTTT; CDR3: CASSGSSSGSPLHF
V: TRBV19; J: TRBJ2-7; length: 12; D: -; size: many; DNA: TGTGCCAGTAGGCCTCGGGAAGGGGAGCAGTACTTC; CDR3: CASRPREGEQYF
V: TRBV6-1; J: TRBJ2-2; length: 17; D: TRBD2; size: once; DNA: TGTGCCAGCAGACTAGCGGGGGCCCACCGAGACACCGGGGAGCTGTTTTTT; CDR3: CASRLAGAHRDTGELFF
V: TRBV20-1; J: TRBJ1-2; length: 13; D: -; size: many; DNA: TGCAGTGCGGGAACAGGGAAAGACTATGGCTACACCTTC; CDR3: CSAGTGKDYGYTF
V: TRBV12-3/TRBV12-4; J: TRBJ1-1; length: 13; D: -; size: -; DNA: TGTGCCAGCAGTTTTGCCCGGAACACTGAAGCTTTCTTT; CDR3: CASSFARNTEAFF
V: TRBV11-2; J: TRBJ2-4; length: 17; D: -; size: many; DNA: TGTGCCAGCAGCCCGGGGACTCTCAGAGGGGCCAAAAACATTCAGTACTTC; CDR3: CASSPGTLRGAKNIQYF
V: TRBV6-1; J: TRBJ2-6; length: 16; D: TRBD1; size: -; DNA: TGTGCCAGCACCCGGACAGGGGTGTCTGGGGCCAACGTCCTGACTTTC; CDR3: CASTRTGVSGANVLTF
V: TRBV6-1; J: TRBJ2-5; length: 15; D: TRBD2; size: -; DNA: TGTGCCAGCAGAAGGCGGGGGGGCCCTTTGGAGACCCAGTACTTC; CDR3: CASRRRGGPLETQYF
V: TRBV7-2; J: TRBJ2-7; length: 15; D: -; size: many; DNA: TGTGCCAGCAGCTTAGCGGGGAGCGAGAACTACGAGCAGTACTTC; CDR3: CASSLAGSENYEQYF
V: TRBV5-6; J: TRBJ2-7; length: 12; D: -; size: many; DNA: TGTGCCAGCAGCTTGGATGAGTACGAGCAGTACTTC; CDR3: CASSLDEYEQYF
V: TRBV7-2; J: TRBJ1-1; length: 14; D: -; size: few; DNA: TGTGCCAGCAGCTCTCCATATCAGAGCACTGAAGCTTTCTTT; CDR3: CASSSPYQSTEAFF
V: TRBV7-2; J: TRBJ1-1; length: 15; D: TRBD1; size: many; DNA: TGTGCCAGCAGCTGGGGGACAGGGGAGAACACTGAAGCTTTCTTT; CDR3: CASSWGTGENTEAFF
V: TRBV11-1; J: TRBJ1-1; length: 14; D: -; size: many; DNA: TGTGCCAGCAGCTTAGGGATAAAGAACACTGAAGCTTTCTTT; CDR3: CASSLGIKNTEAFF
V: TRBV4-1; J: TRBJ1-3; length: 15; D: -; size: many; DNA: TGCGCCAGCAGCCAGCGTGGCAGCTCTGGAAACACCATATATTTT; CDR3: CASSQRGSSGNTIYF
V: TRBV12-3/TRBV12-4; J: TRBJ1-6; length: 13; D: -; size: many; DNA: TGTGCCAGCAGTTTCTCCTTCGACTCACCCCTCCACTTT; CDR3: CASSFSFDSPLHF
V: TRBV12-3/TRBV12-4; J: TRBJ1-1; length: 15; D: -; size: once; DNA: TGTGCCAGCAGCCCCAAGCGAGGCATGAACACTGAAGCTTTCTTT; CDR3: CASSPKRGMNTEAFF
V: TRBV4-3; J: TRBJ2-5; length: 17; D: -; size: many; DNA: TGCGCCAGCAGCCAAGCGTTTAGGGGTAGGGGGCAAGAGACCCAGTACTTC; CDR3: CASSQAFRGRGQETQYF
V: TRBV6-2/TRBV6-3; J: TRBJ2-7; length: 15; D: TRBD2; size: -; DNA: TGTGCCAGCACCGAACCCGGCGGGAGGGCCCGCGAGCAGTACTTC; CDR3: CASTEPGGRAREQYF
V: TRBV12-3/TRBV12-4; J: TRBJ1-6; length: 17; D: -; size: -; DNA: TGTGCCAGCAGTTACTTAAGGGGCGCGGGGTATAATTCACCCCTCCACTTT; CDR3: CASSYLRGAGYNSPLHF